This TCR beta chain was retrieved from a study of blood T cell repertoires in COVID-19. This table comes from immunoSEQ multiplex PCR, and its TCRdb copy is limited to in-frame clones, with some not included. The sample contains 150,000 or so clones, over 60% of which appear only once. The ends were cut back, 2 bases at V and 10 bases at J, with 15 bases in the middle. The germline V gene has CDR1 SGHDT and CDR2 YYEEEE. The CDR3 runs 14 residues. Source material: peripheral blood. The sequence was collected from a woman aged 80 or over with active or convalescent COVID-19. The chain links TRBV5-6 to TRBJ1-4; D gene unclear. The CDR3 DNA sequence: TGTGCCAGCAGCTTTGGCGGCAGTATTGGAAAACTGTTTTTT. Encoded protein: CASSFGGSIGKLFF.